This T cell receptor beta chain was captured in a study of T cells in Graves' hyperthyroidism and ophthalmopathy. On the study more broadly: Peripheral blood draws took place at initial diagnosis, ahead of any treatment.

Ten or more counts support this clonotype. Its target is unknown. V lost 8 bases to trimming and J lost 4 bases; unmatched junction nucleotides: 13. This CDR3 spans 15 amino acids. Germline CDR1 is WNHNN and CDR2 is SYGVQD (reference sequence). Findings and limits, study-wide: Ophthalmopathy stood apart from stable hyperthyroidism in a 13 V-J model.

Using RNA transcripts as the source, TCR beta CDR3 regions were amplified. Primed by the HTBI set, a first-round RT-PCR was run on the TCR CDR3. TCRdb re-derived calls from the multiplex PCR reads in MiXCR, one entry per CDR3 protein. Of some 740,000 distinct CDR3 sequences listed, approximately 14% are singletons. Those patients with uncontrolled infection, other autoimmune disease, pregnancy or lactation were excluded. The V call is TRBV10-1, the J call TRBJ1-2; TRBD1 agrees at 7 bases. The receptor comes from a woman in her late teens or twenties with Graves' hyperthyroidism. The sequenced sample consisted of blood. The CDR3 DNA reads TGCGCCAGCCGGACAGGACCGACAATTAGCTATGGCTACACCTTC. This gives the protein CASRTGPTISYGYTF.